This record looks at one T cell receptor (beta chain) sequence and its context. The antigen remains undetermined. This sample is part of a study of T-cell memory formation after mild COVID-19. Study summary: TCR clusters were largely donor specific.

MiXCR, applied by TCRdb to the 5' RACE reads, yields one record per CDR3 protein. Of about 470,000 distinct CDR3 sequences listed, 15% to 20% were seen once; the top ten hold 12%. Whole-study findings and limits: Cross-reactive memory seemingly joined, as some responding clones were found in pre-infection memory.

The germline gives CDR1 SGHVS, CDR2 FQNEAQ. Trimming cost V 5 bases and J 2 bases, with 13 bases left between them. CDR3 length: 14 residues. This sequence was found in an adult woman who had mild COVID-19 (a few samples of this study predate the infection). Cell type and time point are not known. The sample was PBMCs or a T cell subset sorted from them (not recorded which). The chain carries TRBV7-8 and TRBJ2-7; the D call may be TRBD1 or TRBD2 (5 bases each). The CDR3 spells CASSDRDGPYEQYF. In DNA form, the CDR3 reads TGTGCCAGCAGCGACCGGGACGGGCCCTACGAGCAGTACTTC.